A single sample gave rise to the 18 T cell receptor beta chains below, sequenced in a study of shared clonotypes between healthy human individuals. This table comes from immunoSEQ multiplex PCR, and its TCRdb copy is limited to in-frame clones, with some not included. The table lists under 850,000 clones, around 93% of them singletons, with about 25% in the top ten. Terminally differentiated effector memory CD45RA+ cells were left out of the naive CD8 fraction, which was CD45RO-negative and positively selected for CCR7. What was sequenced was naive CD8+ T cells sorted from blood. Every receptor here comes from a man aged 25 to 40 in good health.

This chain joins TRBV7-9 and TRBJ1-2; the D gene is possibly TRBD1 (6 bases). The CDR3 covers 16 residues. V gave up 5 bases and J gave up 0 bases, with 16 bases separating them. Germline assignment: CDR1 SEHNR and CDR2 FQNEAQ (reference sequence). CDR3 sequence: CASSDNRDLANYGYTF. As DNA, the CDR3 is TGTGCCAGCAGCGATAACAGGGATTTAGCTAACTATGGCTACACCTTC.

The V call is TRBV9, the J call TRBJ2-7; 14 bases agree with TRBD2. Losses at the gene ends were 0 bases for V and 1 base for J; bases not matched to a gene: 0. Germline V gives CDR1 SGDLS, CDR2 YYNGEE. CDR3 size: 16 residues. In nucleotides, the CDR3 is TGTGCCAGCAGCGTAGGGACTAGCGGGAGGTCCTACGAGCAGTACTTC. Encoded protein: CASSVGTSGRSYEQYF.

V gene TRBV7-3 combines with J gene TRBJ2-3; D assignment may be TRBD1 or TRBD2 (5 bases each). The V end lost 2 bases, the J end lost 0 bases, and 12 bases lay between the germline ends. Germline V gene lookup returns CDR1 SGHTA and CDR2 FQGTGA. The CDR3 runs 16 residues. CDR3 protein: CASSLEEGLSTDTQYF. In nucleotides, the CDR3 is TGTGCCAGCAGCTTAGAAGAGGGGCTAAGCACAGATACGCAGTATTTT.

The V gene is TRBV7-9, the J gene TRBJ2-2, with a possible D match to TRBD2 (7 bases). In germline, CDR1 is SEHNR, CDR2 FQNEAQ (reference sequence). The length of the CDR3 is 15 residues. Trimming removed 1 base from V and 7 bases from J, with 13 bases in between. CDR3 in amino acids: CASSLGARGHGELFF. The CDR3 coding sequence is TGTGCCAGCAGCTTAGGGGCGCGGGGGCACGGGGAGCTGTTTTTT.

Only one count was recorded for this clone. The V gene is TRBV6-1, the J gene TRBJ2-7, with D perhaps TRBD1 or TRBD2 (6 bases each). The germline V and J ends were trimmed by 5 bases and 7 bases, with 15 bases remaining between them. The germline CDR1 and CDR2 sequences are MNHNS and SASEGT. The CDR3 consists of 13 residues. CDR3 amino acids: CASSFNREAEQYF. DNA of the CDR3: TGTGCCAGCAGTTTTAACAGGGAGGCAGAGCAGTACTTC.

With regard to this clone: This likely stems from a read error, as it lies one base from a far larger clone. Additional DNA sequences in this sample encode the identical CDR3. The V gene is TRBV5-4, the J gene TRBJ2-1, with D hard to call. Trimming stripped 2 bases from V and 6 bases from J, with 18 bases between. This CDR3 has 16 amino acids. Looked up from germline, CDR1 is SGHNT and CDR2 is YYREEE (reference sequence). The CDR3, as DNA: TGTGCCAGCAGCTTAGGGTACGCCAGGTCTGGCAATGAGCAGTTCTTC. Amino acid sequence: CASSLGYARSGNEQFF.

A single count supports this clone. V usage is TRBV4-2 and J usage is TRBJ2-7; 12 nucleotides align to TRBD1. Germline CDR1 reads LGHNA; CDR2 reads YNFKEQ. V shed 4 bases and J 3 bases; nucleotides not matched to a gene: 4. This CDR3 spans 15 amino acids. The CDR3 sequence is CASSPGQGASYEQYF. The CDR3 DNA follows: TGTGCCAGCAGCCCGGGACAGGGGGCTAGCTACGAGCAGTACTTC.

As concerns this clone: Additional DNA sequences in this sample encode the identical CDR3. CDR3 in amino acids: CASSGDTQYF. In DNA, the CDR3 is TGTGCCAGCAGCGGCGATACGCAGTATTTT. The rearrangement links TRBV9 to TRBJ2-3; D not resolved. The CDR3 runs to 10 residues. The V gene's germline CDR1 is SGDLS and CDR2 YYNGEE. V lost 3 bases, J lost 6 bases, and 2 bases lay in between. Supplemented by reference TRBV9 and TRBJ2-3, the full variable domain reads DSGVTQTPKHLITATGQRVTLRCSPRSGDLSVYWYQQSLDQGLQFLIQYYNGEERAKGNILERFSAQQFPDLHSELNLSSLELGDSALYFCASSGDTQYFGPGTRLTVL.

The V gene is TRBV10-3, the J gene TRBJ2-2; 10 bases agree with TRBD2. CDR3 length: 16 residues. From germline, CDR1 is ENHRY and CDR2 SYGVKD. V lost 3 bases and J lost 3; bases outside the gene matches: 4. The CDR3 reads CAISEWSGRDTGELFF. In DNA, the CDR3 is TGTGCCATCAGTGAATGGAGCGGGAGGGACACCGGGGAGCTGTTTTTT.

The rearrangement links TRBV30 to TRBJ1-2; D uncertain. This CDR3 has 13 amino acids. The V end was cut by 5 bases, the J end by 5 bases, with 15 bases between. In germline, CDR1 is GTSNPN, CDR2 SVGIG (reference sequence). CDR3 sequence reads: CAWGSEVFYGYTF. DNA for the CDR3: TGTGCCTGGGGGTCTGAGGTCTTTTATGGCTACACCTTC.

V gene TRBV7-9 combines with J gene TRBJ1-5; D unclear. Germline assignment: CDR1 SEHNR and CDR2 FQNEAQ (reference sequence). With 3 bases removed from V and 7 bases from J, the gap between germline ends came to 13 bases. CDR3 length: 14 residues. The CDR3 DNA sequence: TGTGCCAGCAGCTTGAGCGGGTCCCCGCAGCCCCAGCATTTT. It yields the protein CASSLSGSPQPQHF.

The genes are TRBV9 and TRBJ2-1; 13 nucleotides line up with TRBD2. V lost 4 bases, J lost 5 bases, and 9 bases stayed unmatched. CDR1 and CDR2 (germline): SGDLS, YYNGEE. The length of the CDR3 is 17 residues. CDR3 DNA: TGTGCCAGCAGCACCACGCGACTAGCGGGAGGCCACAATGAGCAGTTCTTC. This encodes CASSTTRLAGGHNEQFF.

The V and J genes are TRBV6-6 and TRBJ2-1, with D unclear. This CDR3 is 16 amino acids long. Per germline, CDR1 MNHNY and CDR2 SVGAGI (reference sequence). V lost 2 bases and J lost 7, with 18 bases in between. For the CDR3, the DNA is TGTGCCAGCAGTTACACTATGGAACCCAAGTTGAATGAGCAGTTCTTC. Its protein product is CASSYTMEPKLNEQFF.

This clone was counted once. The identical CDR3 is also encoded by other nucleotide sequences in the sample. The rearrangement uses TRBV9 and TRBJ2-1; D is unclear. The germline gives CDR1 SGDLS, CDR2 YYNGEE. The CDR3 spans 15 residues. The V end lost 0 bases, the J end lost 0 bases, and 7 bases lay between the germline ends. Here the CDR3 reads CASSVDSGSYNEQFF. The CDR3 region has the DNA TGTGCCAGCAGCGTAGATTCGGGCTCCTACAATGAGCAGTTCTTC.

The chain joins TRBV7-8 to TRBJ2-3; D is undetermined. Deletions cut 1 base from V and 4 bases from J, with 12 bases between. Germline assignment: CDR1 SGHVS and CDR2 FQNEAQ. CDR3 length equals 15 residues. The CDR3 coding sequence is TGTGCCAGCAGCTTAGTGATCCCGGGCGCAGATACGCAGTATTTT. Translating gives CASSLVIPGADTQYF.

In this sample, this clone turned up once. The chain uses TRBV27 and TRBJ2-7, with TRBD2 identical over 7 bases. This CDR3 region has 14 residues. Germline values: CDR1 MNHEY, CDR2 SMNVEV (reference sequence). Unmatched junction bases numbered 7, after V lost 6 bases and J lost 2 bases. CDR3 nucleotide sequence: TGTGCCAGCAGAGACCGGGACTATCCCTACGAGCAGTACTTC. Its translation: CASRDRDYPYEQYF.

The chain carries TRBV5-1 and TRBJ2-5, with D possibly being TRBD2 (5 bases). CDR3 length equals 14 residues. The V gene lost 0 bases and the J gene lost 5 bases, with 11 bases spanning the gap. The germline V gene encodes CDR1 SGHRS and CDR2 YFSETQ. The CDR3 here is CASSLGGSIETQYF. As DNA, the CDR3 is TGCGCCAGCAGCTTGGGAGGGAGTATCGAGACCCAGTACTTC.

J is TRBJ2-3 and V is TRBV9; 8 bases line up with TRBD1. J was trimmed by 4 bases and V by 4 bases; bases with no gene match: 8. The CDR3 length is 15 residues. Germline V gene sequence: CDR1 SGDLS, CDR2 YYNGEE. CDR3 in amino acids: CASSPWDRSADTQYF. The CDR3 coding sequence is TGTGCCAGCAGCCCATGGGACAGGTCGGCAGATACGCAGTATTTT.